The text below deals with one T cell receptor beta chain. The CDR3 spans 13 residues. V was trimmed by 2 bases and J by 3 bases, leaving 9 bases between them. Germline V gives CDR1 SGHRS, CDR2 YFSETQ. The entry originates in a study of blood T cell repertoires in COVID-19. Assay: immunoSEQ multiplex PCR; the TCRdb copy retains only in-frame clones and omits some. In the table there are roughly 450,000 clones, around 90% of which are singletons. The chain recombines TRBV5-1 with TRBJ2-7; D remains ambiguous. This sequence originates from a man younger than 35 who had recovered from COVID-19. Source material: PBMCs or T cells enriched from blood (not recorded which). CDR3 nucleotide sequence: TGCGCCAGCAGCTTCAATCGAGTCTACGAGCAGTACTTC. It specifies CASSFNRVYEQYF.